Listed here are 21 T cell receptor beta chains from one sample, sequenced in a study of blood T cell repertoires in COVID-19. Assay: immunoSEQ multiplex PCR; the TCRdb copy retains only in-frame clones and omits some. The sample records around 110,000 clones, 82% being singletons. Sequencing used peripheral blood. The receptors were sampled from an older woman with acute or convalescent COVID-19.

The chain combines TRBV24-1 with TRBJ1-2; D not certain. The CDR3 runs 13 residues. With 4 bases removed from V and 6 bases from J, the gap between germline ends came to 11 bases. The germline CDR1 and CDR2 sequences are KGHDR and SFDVKD. Written as DNA, the CDR3 is TGTGCCACCAGTGACCGTGCCTCAGATGGCTACACCTTC. The encoded protein is CATSDRASDGYTF.

This rearrangement joins TRBV5-4 to TRBJ1-5; D is undetermined. The germline gives CDR1 SGHNT, CDR2 YYREEE (reference sequence). Trimming left V 4 bases short and J 2 bases short, with 13 bases between. CDR3 size: 15 residues. In DNA, the CDR3 is TGTGCCAGCAGCCTGGCCGGGAGGCGCAATCAGCCCCAGCATTTT. Residues: CASSLAGRRNQPQHF. The whole variable domain, filled in from reference TRBV5-4 and TRBJ1-5, reads ETGVTQSPTHLIKTRGQQVTLRCSSQSGHNTVSWYQQALGQGPQFIFQYYREEENGRGNFPPRFSGLQFPNYSSELNVNALELDDSALYLCASSLAGRRNQPQHFGDGTRLSIL.

The gene calls are TRBV19 and TRBJ1-1; 11 bases are shared with TRBD1. The germline V gene has CDR1 LNHDA and CDR2 SQIVND (reference sequence). The CDR3 is 17 residues long. Germline trimming cut 3 bases from V and 3 bases from J; bases unmatched to any gene: 9. CDR3 amino acids: CASSMDRGRVRHTEAFF. The CDR3 nucleotides read TGTGCCAGTAGTATGGACAGGGGGCGAGTCCGGCACACTGAAGCTTTCTTT.

The chain links TRBV29-1 to TRBJ1-1; D is undetermined. From germline, CDR1 is SQVTM and CDR2 ANQGSEA. Trimming cost V 7 bases and J 1 base, with 13 bases left between them. This CDR3 is 13 amino acids long. CDR3 amino acids: CSGVAGRNTEAFF. Written as DNA, the CDR3 is TGCAGCGGAGTCGCGGGAAGGAACACTGAAGCTTTCTTT.

This rearrangement joins TRBV7-9 to TRBJ1-5, with D possibly being TRBD1 (5 bases). V was clipped by 5 bases and J by 0 bases, with 11 bases between them. The CDR3 extends over 15 amino acids. CDR1 and CDR2 (germline): SEHNR, FQNEAQ (reference sequence). The CDR3, as DNA: TGTGCCAGCAGCCCGGGGGGTCATAGCAATCAGCCCCAGCATTTT. It codes for CASSPGGHSNQPQHF.

The chain carries TRBV5-4 and TRBJ1-3; D possibly corresponds to TRBD1 (5 bases). Trimming shortened V by 0 bases and J by 5 bases, and 21 bases separated the two germline ends. The CDR3 length is 18 residues. Per germline, CDR1 SGHNT and CDR2 YYREEE (reference sequence). The chain's CDR3 is CASSLGPSITGGRNTIYF. The CDR3 DNA reads as TGTGCCAGCAGCTTGGGCCCTAGTATTACAGGCGGGAGAAACACCATATATTTT.

This clone was detected a few times. J is TRBJ1-5 and V is TRBV12-2; no check of the table's D call, TRBD1, against the DNA was made. TRBV12-2 counts as a pseudogene. This CDR3 comprises 14 residues. The CDR3 here is CARDSFGDNQPQHF. The CDR3 DNA sequence: TGTGCAAGGGACAGCTTCGGTGACAATCAGCCCCAGCATTTT.

The CDR3 region has the DNA TGTGCCAGCAGTGCTCGGACACAGTCAAATAATTCACCCCTCCACTTT. It is translated as CASSARTQSNNSPLHF. The chain combines TRBV27 with TRBJ1-6, with a tentative D call TRBD1 (5 bases). This CDR3 is built from 16 residues. V lost 5 bases, J lost 5 bases, and 16 bases lay in between. Germline lookup yields CDR1 MNHEY and CDR2 SMNVEV (reference sequence).

The chain combines TRBV29-1 with TRBJ1-1; tentatively, D is TRBD1 (6 bases). CDR1 is SQVTM and CDR2 is ANQGSEA in the germline V gene. There are 14 residues in the CDR3. V lost 2 bases and J lost 3, with 13 bases in between. This CDR3 is CSVEKEAGDTEAFF. The CDR3 nucleotides are TGCAGCGTTGAAAAGGAAGCAGGGGACACTGAAGCTTTCTTT. The entire variable domain, with the rest obtained from reference TRBV29-1 and TRBJ1-1, is as follows: SAVISQKPSRDICQRGTSLTIQCQVDSQVTMMFWYRQQPGQSLTLIATANQGSEATYESGFVIDKFPISRPNLTFSTLTVSNMSPEDSSIYLCSVEKEAGDTEAFFGQGTRLTVV.

In this sample, this clone turned up once. The chain links TRBV5-4 to TRBJ1-2, with D unresolved. The CDR3 is made up of 16 amino acids. Trimming shortened V by 5 bases and J by 1 base, and 18 bases separated the two germline ends. Germline loops: CDR1 SGHNT, CDR2 YYREEE (reference sequence). As DNA, the CDR3 is TGTGCCAGCAGACTGGTGGCGGGGATCGGTAACTATGGCTACACCTTC. It is translated as CASRLVAGIGNYGYTF. The full variable domain, in which reference TRBV5-4 and TRBJ1-2 provide the parts outside the CDR3, is ETGVTQSPTHLIKTRGQQVTLRCSSQSGHNTVSWYQQALGQGPQFIFQYYREEENGRGNFPPRFSGLQFPNYSSELNVNALELDDSALYLCASRLVAGIGNYGYTFGSGTRLTVV.

V gene TRBV7-8 combines with J gene TRBJ2-7; TRBD2 aligns across 7 bases. Unmatched junction bases numbered 16, after V lost 3 bases and J lost 2 bases. The CDR3 covers 18 residues. Germline loops: CDR1 SGHVS, CDR2 FQNEAQ. CDR3 sequence: CASSFTLGRERDPYEQYV. The DNA for the CDR3 is TGTGCCAGCAGCTTTACTCTAGGGAGGGAGCGGGACCCCTACGAGCAGTACGTC.

This chain connects TRBV11-2 to TRBJ1-1; 7 bases map to TRBD1. The CDR3 has 15 residues. Germline trimming cut 7 bases from V and 5 bases from J; bases unmatched to any gene: 13. The germline V gene has CDR1 SGHAT and CDR2 FQNNGV. The CDR3 here is CASNTVRGYVTEAFF. The CDR3 DNA reads TGTGCCAGCAACACAGTCAGGGGGTATGTGACTGAAGCTTTCTTT. Based on the CDR3 plus reference TRBV11-2 and TRBJ1-1, the full variable domain is EAGVAQSPRYKIIEKRQSVAFWCNPISGHATLYWYQQILGQGPKLLIQFQNNGVVDDSQLPKDRFSAERLKGVDSTLKIQPAKLEDSAVYLCASNTVRGYVTEAFFGQGTRLTVV.

In its sample, this clone was seen many times. The rearrangement joins TRBV5-5 to TRBJ2-2, with TRBD1 matching over 8 bases. V lost 3 bases to trimming and J lost 4 bases; unmatched junction nucleotides: 8. There are 16 residues in the CDR3. CDR1 is SGHKS, CDR2 YYEKEE, per germline (reference sequence). The CDR3 DNA follows: TGTGCCAGCAGCTCTCTCGGGACAGGCTCCACCGGGGAGCTGTTTTTT. This encodes CASSSLGTGSTGELFF.

The rearrangement joins TRBV20-1 to TRBJ2-7; a weak D match, TRBD2 (7 bases). The CDR3 runs to 14 residues. Trimming took off 3 bases at V and 6 bases at J, with 18 bases between the two ends. CDR1 and CDR2 (germline): DFQATT, SNEGSKA (reference sequence). CDR3 coding DNA: TGCAGTGCTAGTCCGCCGGGGGGAGGGGGCGAGCAGTACGTC. Translation gives CSASPPGGGGEQYV.

This chain uses TRBV7-2 with TRBJ2-7; TRBD2 matches 7 bases. With 1 base clipped from V and 8 bases from J, the junction kept 23 bases outside the gene matches. There are 19 residues in the CDR3. CDR1 SGHTA and CDR2 FQGNSA come from the germline V gene. The CDR3 sequence: CASSLGRGRVTQDLKKQYF. The CDR3 DNA reads as TGTGCCAGCAGCTTAGGCCGGGGGAGGGTGACACAGGACCTAAAAAAGCAGTACTTC.

This clone has a handful of counts. The chain joins TRBV4-3 to TRBJ1-1; TRBD1 is a possible D gene (5 bases). This CDR3 has 14 residues. Germline V gives CDR1 LGHNA, CDR2 YSLEER. V lost 1 base and J 7 bases, leaving 13 bases between the germline ends. The DNA for the CDR3 is TGCGCCAGCAGCCAAGGGGCAGGGTGGAGTGAAGCTTTCTTT. Translated, it gives CASSQGAGWSEAFF.

The chain uses TRBV2 and TRBJ2-7, with D possibly matching TRBD2 (5 bases). The ends were cut back, 8 bases at V and 7 bases at J, with 12 bases in the middle. The germline V gene encodes CDR1 SNHLY and CDR2 FYNNEI. This CDR3 has 11 residues. The CDR3 protein is CASRESGEQYF. The CDR3, as DNA: TGTGCCAGCCGGGAATCGGGGGAGCAGTACTTC.

The CDR3 DNA follows: TGTGCCAGCAGCCCTCAGCGGCGGCTGAACACCGGGGAGCTGTTTTTT. Amino acid sequence: CASSPQRRLNTGELFF. V and J are TRBV11-3 and TRBJ2-2; D may be TRBD2 (5 bases). The CDR3 totals 16 residues. V gave up 5 bases and J gave up 1 base, with 14 bases separating them. Germline CDR1 SGHNT, CDR2 YENEEA.

V is TRBV24-1 and J is TRBJ2-1, with D possibly being TRBD2 (7 bases). Germline V gives CDR1 KGHDR, CDR2 SFDVKD. The CDR3 totals 14 residues. Trimming took off 10 bases at V and 1 base at J, with 13 bases between the two ends. CDR3 nucleotide sequence: TGTGCCACAATGGGGGGGGCGTCCTACAATGAGCAGTTCTTC. This sequence encodes CATMGGASYNEQFF.

This chain links TRBV7-2 with TRBJ2-7, with a possible D match to TRBD1 (5 bases). This CDR3 contains 13 residues. Germline V gene lookup returns CDR1 SGHTA and CDR2 FQGNSA. Trimming pared 3 bases from V and 6 bases from J, leaving 12 bases between. The CDR3, as DNA: TGTGCCAGCAGCTTCGCCGAAAGGGGCGAGCAGTACTTC. It encodes CASSFAERGEQYF.

This sequence joins TRBV5-5 and TRBJ2-5, with D possibly TRBD1 on 5 matching bases. CDR1 SGHKS and CDR2 YYEKEE come from the germline V gene (reference sequence). V was cut by 0 bases and J by 4 bases, with 13 bases left in between. The CDR3 totals 15 residues. CDR3 sequence: CASSLVTVGIETQYF. CDR3 nucleotide sequence: TGTGCCAGCAGCTTGGTGACAGTGGGGATAGAGACCCAGTACTTC.